This T cell receptor beta chain came from a study of cytomegalovirus exposure and HLA in healthy donors. A word on this clone: The antigen remains undetermined.

The PCR ran on 60 Vbeta and 13 Jbeta primers. Some clones are missing from TCRdb's copy, which holds only in-frame ones; the method was immunoSEQ multiplex PCR. With 130,000 or so clones in the sample, the ten largest clones hold 1.5% to 1.8%. Germline V gene sequence: CDR1 SNHLY, CDR2 FYNNEI. The CDR3 has 12 residues. The ends were cut back, 6 bases at V and 6 bases at J, with 8 bases in the middle. Regarding the study as a whole: Rare TCR sequences predominated, though certain public TCRs were found in many donors. About 87% or about 30% of the time was how often most TCR beta V segments were productive, according to an earlier analysis.

The specimen was PBMCs. This sequence was found in a middle-aged woman in good health and CMV-seronegative. The V call is TRBV2, the J call TRBJ2-2; perhaps TRBD1 as D (5 bases). The CDR3 nucleotides read TGTGCCAGCAGAGGGGTCGCCGGGGAGCTGTTTTTT. It codes for CASRGVAGELFF. The variable domain in full, with the rest retrieved from reference TRBV2 and TRBJ2-2, is EPEVTQTPSHQVTQMGQEVILRCVPISNHLYFYWYRQILGQKVEFLVSFYNNEISEKSEIFDDQFSVERPDGSNFTLKIRSTKLEDSAMYFCASRGVAGELFFGEGSRLTVL.